The T cell receptor (beta chain) described here comes from a study of blood T cell repertoires in COVID-19. Produced via immunoSEQ multiplex PCR; TCRdb's table is partial and in-frame only. The sample has roughly 75,000 clones, 81% seen once; the top ten hold about 0.8%. The germline V gene has CDR1 MGHRA and CDR2 YSYEKL. CDR3 size: 15 residues. Between the trimmed V and J ends, which lost 0 bases and 4 bases, there was a span of 10 bases. The chain employs TRBV4-1 and TRBJ2-1, with a weak D call TRBD1 (5 bases). Material for sequencing was peripheral blood. This TCR was sampled from a woman between 65 and 79 years old with acute or convalescent COVID-19. CDR3 bases: TGCGCCAGCAGCCAAGAATGGCAGGGTTACAATGAGCAGTTCTTC. Its protein is CASSQEWQGYNEQFF.